This TCR beta chain came from a study of human T cells and chemical hapten exposure. Overall study results and limits: The number of TCRs above 1 in 1000 frequency did not change after DPC sensitization.

From whole blood left unfractionated, total RNA was extracted. Germline V lookup: CDR1 MDHEN, CDR2 SYDVKM. The CDR3 consists of 12 residues. Trimming left V 2 bases short and J 6 bases short, with 5 bases between. As regards this clonotype: Its antigen is unknown.

What the library attached to individual cDNA molecules were unique molecular identifiers. TCRdb redid the calling of the reads with MiXCR, one entry per CDR3 protein. Of approximately 500 distinct CDR3 sequences listed, 96% are singletons. This chain uses TRBV28 with TRBJ1-5; D gene uncertain. The sequenced sample was whole blood. The receptor's source is a human donor who had alopecia or was a healthy volunteer (not recorded which). Some clones in this sample may be carry-over from other donors' samples. This table probably holds off-target reads from a library built for another chain. CDR3 in amino acids: CASSLRVQPQHF. The CDR3 nucleotides read TGTGCCAGCAGTTTAAGGGTTCAGCCCCAGCATTTT.